These 5 T cell receptor beta chains originate from one sample sequenced in a study of glioma-infiltrating T cells. Using RNA template, CDR3s of TCR alpha and beta were amplified with iRepertoire arm-PCR. TCRdb reprocessed the multiplex PCR reads with MiXCR, giving one entry per CDR3 protein. The sample shows more than 90,000 distinct CDR3 sequences, approximately 39% of them seen only once. Source material: glioma tissue, nonneoplastic brain tissue, or PBMCs (not recorded which). All receptors come from a human donor with low-grade glioma or glioblastoma, undergoing nonglioma brain surgery, or in good health (not recorded which).

A remark on this clonotype: With a much larger clone just one base away, this may be a read error. The chain combines TRBV19 with TRBJ2-2; D is possibly TRBD1 (5 bases). The CDR3 runs 15 residues. From germline, CDR1 is LNHDA and CDR2 SQIVND (reference sequence). Trimming took 7 bases from V and 6 from J, leaving 18 bases between them. CDR3 nucleotides: TGTGCCAGTAAAGCCCTAGAGTGGGGCGCCGGGGAGCTGTTTTTT. Translating it yields CASKALEWGAGELFF.

This clonotype has a count of ten or more. The genes are TRBV4-1 and TRBJ2-1; D might be TRBD2 (5 bases). There are 17 residues in the CDR3. CDR1 and CDR2 (germline): MGHRA, YSYEKL. Trimming removed 1 base from V and 2 bases from J, with 15 bases in between. The DNA of the CDR3 is TGCGCCAGCAGCCAAGGTCCCGGACCGGGGACCTACAATGAGCAGTTCTTC. Protein: CASSQGPGPGTYNEQFF.

With regard to this clonotype: One junction end does not reproduce the germline sequence, and a read error may be involved. The V call is TRBV29-1, the J call TRBJ2-5, with 7 bases matching TRBD2. This CDR3 is built from 12 residues. Per germline, CDR1 SQVTM and CDR2 ANQGSEA. CDR3 nucleotide sequence: TGCAGAGTTGAGCGGGGCCAAGAGACCAAGTACTTC. Translating it yields CRVERGQETKYF.

The chain is built from TRBV4-2 and TRBJ2-1; D might be TRBD1 or TRBD2, each matching 6 bases. Germline assignment: CDR1 LGHNA and CDR2 YNFKEQ. V lost 0 bases to trimming and J lost 8 bases, with 14 bases between them. The CDR3 runs 15 residues. CDR3 coding DNA: TGTGCCAGCAGCCAAGATTCACGGGGGCCCCATGAGCAGTTCTTC. It specifies CASSQDSRGPHEQFF.

A note on this clonotype: Germline is not matched at one junction end, which may reflect a read error. This chain joins TRBV20-1 and TRBJ2-3, with TRBD2 matching over 8 bases. The CDR3 loop spans 17 amino acids. CDR1 and CDR2 (germline): DFQATT, SNEGSKA (reference sequence). CDR3 sequence: CSARDIRAGGLTYTQYF. The CDR3 nucleotides are TGCAGTGCTAGAGATATCAGGGCGGGGGGCCTCACATATACGCAGTATTTT.